These T cell receptor beta chains were read from a single sample in a study of cytomegalovirus exposure and HLA in healthy donors. TCRdb's table, derived via immunoSEQ multiplex PCR, lists solely in-frame clones and lacks some. The sample comprises some 130,000 clones, 73% of which are singletons, and 1.3% rests with the top ten. Sequences were obtained from PBMCs. Receptor source: a woman between 40 and 50 years old in good health and CMV-seronegative. Both conserved end residues are part of each CDR3. D genes are given only for firm matches.

TRBV5-4	NA	TRBJ2-2	CASSLYTGELFF
TRBV6-1	TRBD1	TRBJ2-7	CASSEIGDRGEQYF
TRBV29-1	NA	TRBJ2-1	CSVEGDSIDEQFF
TRBV15	TRBD1	TRBJ2-6	CATGQGAVSGANVLTF
TRBV5-8	TRBD1	TRBJ1-5	CASSFGAGTGVFLVNQPQHF
TRBV27	NA	TRBJ1-5	CASSWKGASTLHF
TRBV6-5	TRBD1	TRBJ1-2	CASSFIQGAHGYTF
TRBV11-2	TRBD1	TRBJ1-4	CASSSDREDEKLFF
TRBV9	NA	TRBJ1-1	CASSVGGGGNTEAFF
TRBV29-1	NA	TRBJ2-6	CSVEGIGSGANVLTF
TRBV7-9	NA	TRBJ1-3	CASSLRGFGNTIYF
TRBV29-1	TRBD1	TRBJ2-7	CSVEGQGDEQYF
TRBV7-3	NA	TRBJ2-5	CASSRNSGETQYF
TRBV5-1	TRBD1	TRBJ2-7	CASSLAPRQGNYEQYF
TRBV9	TRBD2	TRBJ2-7	CASSTTSGGSSEQYF
TRBV5-4	TRBD1	TRBJ2-5	CASSLGTEQETQYF
TRBV2	NA	TRBJ1-1	CASSEAPQGQPHTEAFF
TRBV2	TRBD1	TRBJ1-5	CASSVQGAGQPQHF
TRBV9	NA	TRBJ2-1	CASSVSEGLLSYNEQFF
TRBV14	TRBD2	TRBJ2-1	CASSRVGTSGGPFNEQFF
TRBV5-6	TRBD1	TRBJ1-2	CASSLGTGKYGYTF
TRBV19	NA	TRBJ1-1	CASYRSTEAFF
TRBV10-2	NA	TRBJ2-3	CASSVEADTQYF
TRBV2	NA	TRBJ2-1	CASPPWRKGRNENEQFF
TRBV11-1	NA	TRBJ1-2	CASSPGQYYGYTF
TRBV7-9	TRBD1	TRBJ1-4	CSSSKSDRNEKLFF
TRBV7-9	TRBD2	TRBJ2-1	CASSSTSGLAWNEQFF
TRBV5-6	TRBD1	TRBJ2-2	CASSWDRGAGELFF
TRBV7-6	TRBD2	TRBJ2-2	CASSLRTSGLLNTGELFF
TRBV18	TRBD1	TRBJ2-1	CASSPRAPTTGRLEQFF
TRBV5-1	NA	TRBJ2-7	CASSLGGQLVTYEQYF
TRBV6-5	NA	TRBJ2-1	CASSYSSGNEQFF
TRBV5-8	NA	TRBJ1-2	CASSLWDTGGYTF
TRBV27	TRBD1	TRBJ2-2	CASSIDRGTGELFF
TRBV4-1	TRBD1	TRBJ1-5	CASSQGTIQGPSNQPQHF
TRBV4-2	NA	TRBJ2-7	CASSQDPSSSYEQYF
TRBV7-6	NA	TRBJ2-3	CASSLALENTDTQYF
TRBV4-1	NA	TRBJ1-3	CASSHPPGESGNTIYF
TRBV7-8	TRBD1	TRBJ1-5	CASSLAGTAENQPQHF
TRBV7-9	NA	TRBJ1-1	CASSSHTGLKNTEAFF
TRBV7-2	NA	TRBJ2-2	CASSLAPGAGAGELFF
TRBV6-5	NA	TRBJ2-3	CASSYNRVSDTQYF
TRBV7-9	NA	TRBJ1-5	CASSSNSNQPQHF
TRBV4-1	NA	TRBJ1-3	CASSKEAQGNTIYF
TRBV6-5	NA	TRBJ1-2	CASTRIGTREDGYTF
TRBV7-2	TRBD2	TRBJ2-5	CASRGLAGGRRETQYF
TRBV27	TRBD1	TRBJ1-2	CASSFTGGYGYTF
TRBV11-2	TRBD1	TRBJ2-5	CASSSDRVQETQYF
TRBV11-2	TRBD2	TRBJ2-1	CASSLDRAGGLYNEQFF
TRBV7-8	TRBD1	TRBJ1-1	CASSLRQGLMNTEAFF
TRBV4-3	NA	TRBJ2-1	CASSQLDSEYNEQFF
TRBV28	NA	TRBJ1-2	CASSTGQTNYGYTF
TRBV9	NA	TRBJ1-2	CASSVDRAADGYTF